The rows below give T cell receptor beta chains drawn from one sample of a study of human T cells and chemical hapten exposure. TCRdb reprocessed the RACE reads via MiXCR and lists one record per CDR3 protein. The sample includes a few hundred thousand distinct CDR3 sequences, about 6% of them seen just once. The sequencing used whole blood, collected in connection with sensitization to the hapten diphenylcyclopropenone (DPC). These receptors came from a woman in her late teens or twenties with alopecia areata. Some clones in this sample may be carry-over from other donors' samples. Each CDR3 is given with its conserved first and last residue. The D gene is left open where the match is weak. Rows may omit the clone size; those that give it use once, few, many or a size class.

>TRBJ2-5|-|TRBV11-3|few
CASSLLRTGTQYF
TGTGCCAGCAGCTTATTGCGGACGGGGACCCAGTACTTC
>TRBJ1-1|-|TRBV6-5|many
CASSYAPRVVTEAFF
TGTGCCAGCAGTTACGCCCCCCGGGTTGTCACTGAAGCTTTCTTT
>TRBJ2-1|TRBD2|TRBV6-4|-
CASGASGGVNEQFF
TGTGCCAGCGGGGCCAGCGGGGGTGTGAATGAGCAGTTCTTC
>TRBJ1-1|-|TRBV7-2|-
CASSLEVSNTEAFF
TGTGCCAGCAGCTTAGAAGTATCGAACACTGAAGCTTTCTTT
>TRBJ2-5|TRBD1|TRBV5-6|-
CASSLGQGIETQYF
TGTGCCAGCAGTCTGGGACAGGGTATTGAGACCCAGTACTTC
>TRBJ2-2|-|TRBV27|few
CASSLDGGSYTGELFF
TGTGCCAGCAGTTTAGATGGGGGTTCGTACACCGGGGAGCTGTTTTTT
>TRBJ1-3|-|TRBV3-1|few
CASSQDWGDTIYF
TGTGCCAGCAGCCAAGACTGGGGGGACACCATATATTTT
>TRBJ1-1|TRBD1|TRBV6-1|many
CASSEQGGTDTEAFF
TGTGCCAGCAGTGAACAGGGGGGGACCGACACTGAAGCTTTCTTT
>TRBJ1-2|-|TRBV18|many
CASSPSGQPNYGYTF
TGTGCCAGCTCACCATCCGGGCAGCCTAACTATGGCTACACCTTC
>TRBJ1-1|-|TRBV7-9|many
CASSSVGRTEAFF
TGTGCCAGCAGCTCGGTAGGTAGGACTGAAGCTTTCTTT
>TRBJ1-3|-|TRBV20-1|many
CSARVRSGNTIYF
TGCAGTGCTAGGGTACGCTCTGGAAACACCATATATTTT
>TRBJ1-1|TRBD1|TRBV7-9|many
CASSWGSRDRGGVPEAFF
TGTGCCAGCAGCTGGGGGTCCCGGGACAGGGGCGGGGTGCCTGAAGCTTTCTTT
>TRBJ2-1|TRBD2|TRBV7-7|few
CASSKSSGGFEQFF
TGTGCTAGCAGCAAAAGTAGCGGGGGGTTTGAGCAGTTCTTC
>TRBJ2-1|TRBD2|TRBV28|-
CASSVAGGRNNEQFF
TGTGCCAGCAGCGTAGCGGGGGGCAGGAACAATGAGCAGTTCTTC
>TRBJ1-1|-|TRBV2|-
CASLHKAGTEAFF
TGTGCCAGTCTTCATAAGGCGGGCACTGAAGCTTTCTTT
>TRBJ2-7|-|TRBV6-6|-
CASSYGNRGAEQYF
TGTGCCAGCAGTTACGGGAACCGGGGGGCAGAGCAGTACTTC
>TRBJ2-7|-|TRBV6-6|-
CASSKTDIEQYF
TGTGCCAGCAGTAAGACAGATATCGAGCAGTACTTC
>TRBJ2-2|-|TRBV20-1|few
CSASATEPGELFF
TGCAGTGCTAGTGCCACCGAGCCCGGGGAGCTGTTTTTT
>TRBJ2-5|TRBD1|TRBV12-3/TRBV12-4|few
CASSLGGTGQETQYF
TGTGCCAGCAGTTTAGGTGGGACAGGACAAGAGACCCAGTACTTC
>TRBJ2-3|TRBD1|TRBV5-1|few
CASSLQGAEDTQYF
TGCGCCAGCAGCTTACAGGGGGCGGAAGATACGCAGTATTTT
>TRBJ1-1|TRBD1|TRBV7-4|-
CASSPRDRESGAAEAFF
TGTGCCAGCAGCCCCAGGGACAGGGAGAGTGGGGCGGCTGAAGCTTTCTTT
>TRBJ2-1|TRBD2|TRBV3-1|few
CASSQELAISYNEQFF
TGTGCCAGCAGCCAAGAACTAGCGATCTCCTACAATGAGCAGTTCTTC
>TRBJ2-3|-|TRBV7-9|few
CASRDRGISTDTQYF
TGTGCCAGCAGAGATCGGGGGATTAGCACAGATACGCAGTATTTT
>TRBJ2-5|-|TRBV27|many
CASSEGGETQYF
TGTGCCAGCAGCGAAGGAGGAGAGACCCAGTACTTC
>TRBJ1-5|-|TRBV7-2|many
CASSLGPNSNQPQHF
TGTGCCAGCAGCTTAGGGCCGAATAGCAATCAGCCCCAGCATTTT
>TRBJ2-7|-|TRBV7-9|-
CASSLTDRYYEQYF
TGTGCCAGCAGCTTAACAGACCGATACTACGAGCAGTACTTC
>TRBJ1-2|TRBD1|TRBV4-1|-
CASSQGYGQGENYGYTF
TGCGCCAGCAGCCAAGGTTACGGCCAGGGGGAGAACTATGGCTACACCTTC
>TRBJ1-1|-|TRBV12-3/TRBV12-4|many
CASQQEMNTEAFF
TGTGCCAGTCAACAGGAGATGAACACTGAAGCTTTCTTT
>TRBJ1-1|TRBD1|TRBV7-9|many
CASRSTGGNTEAFF
TGTGCCAGCAGGTCAACAGGGGGGAACACTGAAGCTTTCTTT
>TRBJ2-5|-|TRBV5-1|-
CASISRTEKETQYF
TGCGCCAGCATTAGCAGGACGGAAAAAGAGACCCAGTACTTC
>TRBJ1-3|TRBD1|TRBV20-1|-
CSAGGQGAGNTIYF
TGCAGTGCGGGGGGACAGGGGGCTGGAAACACCATATATTTT
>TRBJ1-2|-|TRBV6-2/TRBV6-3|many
CASSYIPGFDYGYTF
TGTGCCAGCAGTTACATACCAGGGTTCGACTATGGCTACACCTTC
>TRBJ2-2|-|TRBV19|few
CASSEDSLPTGELFF
TGTGCCAGTAGTGAGGACAGCTTGCCCACCGGGGAGCTGTTTTTT
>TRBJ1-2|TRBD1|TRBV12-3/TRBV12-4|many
CASSLGDRGRVYGYTF
TGTGCCAGCAGTTTAGGGGACAGGGGGCGAGTCTATGGCTACACCTTC
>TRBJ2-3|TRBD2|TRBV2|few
CASSAERGGTDTQYF
TGTGCCAGCAGTGCGGAGCGGGGGGGCACAGATACGCAGTATTTT